These 13 T cell receptor beta chains share one sample of origin, sequenced in a study of cytomegalovirus exposure and HLA in healthy donors. The primer mix had 60 Vbeta and 13 Jbeta primers. Assay: immunoSEQ multiplex PCR; the TCRdb copy retains only in-frame clones and omits some. The table has about 190,000 clones, 81% seen once. Sequenced material: PBMCs. These receptors were obtained from a man between 18 and 35 years old in good health and CMV-seronegative.

The rearrangement links TRBV5-1 to TRBJ1-1, with D uncertain. CDR1 SGHRS and CDR2 YFSETQ come from the germline V gene. The CDR3 is made up of 12 amino acids. Trimming took 4 bases from V and 6 from J, leaving 10 bases between them. The CDR3 DNA sequence: TGCGCCAGCAGCGATGTCGGGTCTGAAGCTTTCTTT. It specifies CASSDVGSEAFF.

This chain connects TRBV6-1 to TRBJ2-2, with a tentative D call TRBD2 (6 bases). The CDR3 sequence is 14 residues long. Between the trimmed V and J ends, which lost 2 bases and 4 bases, there was a span of 8 bases. Germline lookup yields CDR1 MNHNS and CDR2 SASEGT. CDR3 in DNA: TGTGCCAGCAGTGAAATGGGGGGCACCGGGGAGCTGTTTTTT. It specifies CASSEMGGTGELFF.

This chain's CDR3 is CASSPTGGVNEKLFF. CDR3 nucleotides: TGTGCCAGCAGCCCTACAGGGGGCGTTAATGAAAAACTGTTTTTT. The V gene is TRBV7-8, the J gene TRBJ1-4; 9 nucleotides match TRBD1. J was trimmed by 4 bases and V by 5 bases; bases with no gene match: 5. The germline gives CDR1 SGHVS, CDR2 FQNEAQ. This CDR3 is 15 amino acids long.

This clone has just one count. This chain connects TRBV7-2 to TRBJ2-5; TRBD2 matches 13 bases. V gave up 5 bases and J gave up 4 bases; unmatched junction bases: 10. CDR3 length: 17 residues. The germline CDR1 and CDR2 sequences are SGHTA and FQGNSA. The CDR3 loop reads CASSTGLAGAPIETQYF. CDR3 bases: TGTGCCAGCAGCACCGGACTAGCGGGAGCTCCCATAGAGACCCAGTACTTC.

The genes are TRBV15 and TRBJ2-7; D may be TRBD2 (6 bases). Trimming stripped 3 bases from V and 0 bases from J, with 15 bases between. Germline V lookup: CDR1 LNHNV, CDR2 YYDKDF (reference sequence). The length of the CDR3 is 16 residues. The CDR3 nucleotides read TGTGCCACCAGCAGGGGGGGACCCCTGAGCTCCTACGAGCAGTACTTC. Residues: CATSRGGPLSSYEQYF.

The V and J genes are TRBV28 and TRBJ1-6; 8 bases are a match to TRBD1. Germline V gives CDR1 MDHEN, CDR2 SYDVKM. This CDR3 comprises 15 residues. V gave up 5 bases and J gave up 10 bases; unmatched junction bases: 10. The CDR3 bases are TGTGCCAGCAGTCCCTGGACAGGGAGGGAATCACCCCTCCACTTT. Protein: CASSPWTGRESPLHF.

Regarding this clone: The same CDR3 is also encoded by other DNA sequences in this sample. The V call is TRBV6-6, the J call TRBJ1-1; a weak D match, TRBD1 (6 bases). The CDR3 runs 14 residues. Trimming cost V 2 bases and J 8 bases, with 15 bases left between them. Per germline, CDR1 MNHNY and CDR2 SVGAGI (reference sequence). CDR3 region: CASSYVDRLAEAFF. CDR3 coding DNA: TGTGCCAGCAGTTACGTCGACAGGCTCGCCGAAGCTTTCTTT.

V and J are TRBV9 and TRBJ2-1; 8 nucleotides agree with TRBD2. This CDR3 comprises 15 residues. The V gene end was trimmed by 0 bases and the J gene end by 5 bases; junction bases not matched to a gene: 4. Germline CDR1 is SGDLS and CDR2 is YYNGEE. CDR3 DNA sequence: TGTGCCAGCAGCGTAGCCAGCGGGAGCCACAATGAGCAGTTCTTC. This translates into CASSVASGSHNEQFF.

The J gene is TRBJ1-5, the V gene TRBV19; no clear D gene. Trimming removed 10 bases at V and 3 bases at J, with 16 bases between. The CDR3 spans 14 residues. Per the germline V gene, CDR1 is LNHDA and CDR2 is SQIVND (reference sequence). CDR3 loop: CATTNRQPNQPQHF. CDR3 sequence (DNA): TGTGCCACCACGAACCGACAACCCAATCAGCCCCAGCATTTT.

The V gene is TRBV10-3, the J gene TRBJ2-1, with 9 bases lining up with TRBD2. The V gene end was trimmed by 0 bases and the J gene end by 2 bases; junction bases not matched to a gene: 5. The CDR3 totals 17 residues. Germline CDR1 and CDR2: ENHRY and SYGVKD. CDR3 residues: CAISESTAGGAYNEQFF. The DNA of the CDR3 is TGTGCCATCAGTGAGTCGACAGCGGGGGGTGCCTACAATGAGCAGTTCTTC.

CDR3 protein: CASSPTSGRAKETQYF. The CDR3 DNA sequence: TGTGCCAGCAGCCCTACTAGCGGGAGGGCAAAAGAGACCCAGTACTTC. The chain is built from TRBV7-2 and TRBJ2-5, with 13 bases identical to TRBD2. V gave up 5 bases and J gave up 3 bases; unmatched junction bases: 6. CDR3 length: 16 residues. From germline, CDR1 is SGHTA and CDR2 FQGNSA.

This chain uses TRBV5-4 with TRBJ2-2; weak D call: TRBD1 (5 bases). This CDR3 is 14 amino acids long. V was trimmed by 5 bases and J by 5 bases, leaving 13 bases between them. Germline V lookup: CDR1 SGHNT, CDR2 YYREEE (reference sequence). In DNA form, the CDR3 reads TGTGCCAGCAGTTCTGCAGGGCGAACCGGGGAGCTGTTTTTT. Its protein is CASSSAGRTGELFF.

The genes are TRBV7-8 and TRBJ1-1; TRBD1 matches at 7 bases. The CDR3 has 13 amino acids. Per the germline V gene, CDR1 is SGHVS and CDR2 is FQNEAQ. With V trimmed by 3 bases and J by 6 bases, 4 bases remained unmatched. CDR3 DNA sequence: TGTGCCAGCAGCTTGACAGGGTCTTCTGAAGCTTTCTTT. Translation: CASSLTGSSEAFF.